This TCR beta chain stems from a study of spatial heterogeneity in lung cancer. Findings and caveats of the study: TCRs found ubiquitously expanded in tumor appeared in blood more at resection than at follow-up.

CDR3 size: 11 residues. Germline V gene lookup returns CDR1 SGHRS and CDR2 YFSETQ. Trimming removed 4 bases from V and 6 bases from J, with 6 bases in between. TCRdb independently ran MiXCR on the 5' RACE reads; one entry per CDR3 protein. This table holds approximately 90,000 distinct CDR3 sequences, approximately 8.2% found once. The time point: sample taken at primary tumor resection. The study sequenced unsorted whole RNA from tumor, nontumor lung or frozen PBMC. This clonotype was picked up many times. The antigen is undetermined. The sequence was collected from a male donor with early-stage non-small cell lung cancer. The chain has TRBV5-1 and TRBJ2-3; D uncertain. Sequences were derived from PBMCs, sampled at surgery. CDR3 sequence: CASSVGDTQYF. The CDR3 nucleotides read TGCGCCAGCAGCGTAGGGGATACGCAGTATTTT.